This paragraph reports one T cell receptor beta chain. These data are taken from a study of blood T cell repertoires in COVID-19. Method: immunoSEQ multiplex PCR; TCRdb's copy keeps in-frame clones and lacks some. The sample shows tens of thousands of clones, more than 80% of them seen only once. The sample taken for sequencing was peripheral blood. This sequence was found in a man at least 80 years old with acute or convalescent COVID-19.

For the CDR3, the DNA is TGTGCCAGCACGGGGGGCCAGGCCGGAGATACGCAGTATTTT. Its translation is CASTGGQAGDTQYF. The chain has TRBV6-5 and TRBJ2-3, with D possibly TRBD2 on 7 matching bases. The germline CDR1 and CDR2 sequences are MNHEY and SVGAGI. V shed 7 bases and J shed 5 bases, with 16 bases lying between them. The CDR3 runs to 14 residues.